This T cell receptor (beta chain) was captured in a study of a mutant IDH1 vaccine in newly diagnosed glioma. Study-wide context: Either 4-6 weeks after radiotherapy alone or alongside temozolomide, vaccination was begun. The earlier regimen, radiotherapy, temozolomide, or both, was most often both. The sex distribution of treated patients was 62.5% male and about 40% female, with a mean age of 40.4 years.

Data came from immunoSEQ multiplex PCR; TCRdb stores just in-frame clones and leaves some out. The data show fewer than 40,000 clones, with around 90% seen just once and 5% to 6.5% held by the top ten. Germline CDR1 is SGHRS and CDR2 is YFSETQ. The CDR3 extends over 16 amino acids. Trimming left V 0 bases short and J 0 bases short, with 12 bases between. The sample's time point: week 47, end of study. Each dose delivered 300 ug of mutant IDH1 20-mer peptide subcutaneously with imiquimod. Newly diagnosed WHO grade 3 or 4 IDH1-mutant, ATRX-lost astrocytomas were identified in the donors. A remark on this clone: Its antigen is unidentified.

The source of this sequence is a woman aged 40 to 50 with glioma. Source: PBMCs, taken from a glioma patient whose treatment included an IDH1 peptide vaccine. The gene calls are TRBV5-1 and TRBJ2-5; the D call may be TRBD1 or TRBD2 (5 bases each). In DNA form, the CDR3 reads TGCGCCAGCAGCTTGGGAGGGGCTATTAACCAAGAGACCCAGTACTTC. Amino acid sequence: CASSLGGAINQETQYF.